What follows describes a single TCR beta chain. Antigen unknown. Each donor had 2 to 3 ml of blood drawn. These data originate in a study of monozygotic twins with inflammatory bowel disease. Findings of the study overall: Twins with IBD were found to have lower TCRbeta diversity (inverse Simpson) than healthy co-twins. Researchers were unable to tell different T cell subtypes apart.

Using TCRalpha and TCRbeta cDNA, the researchers carried out two nested PCRs that lasted around 15 and 9 cycles. Each CDR3 protein gets one entry in TCRdb, which reprocessed the 5' RACE reads and gives no DNA. Its clone listing holds about 130,000 distinct CDR3 sequences. The specimen sequenced was blood. This receptor was identified in a human donor with ulcerative colitis or Crohn's disease, or a healthy co-twin of an affected twin (not recorded which).

CDR3 loop: CSASGTPRLSTDTQYF. The V call is TRBV29-1, the J call TRBJ2-3; TCRdb indicates TRBD2, and absent DNA this call remains unverified. This CDR3 is 16 amino acids long. Germline assignment: CDR1 SQVTM and CDR2 ANQGSEA.